This T cell receptor (beta chain) was retrieved from a study of beta chain features in type 1 diabetes. Of the isolated RNA, all was reverse transcribed, and so the sequenced material was expressed TCRB transcripts. Libraries were prepared by immunoSEQ multiplex PCR; TCRdb keeps only in-frame clonotypes and omits some of them. The table lists under 300,000 clones, about 24% of them singletons. Points on this clone: Its antigen remains unidentified.

Study-wide results and limits: Moderate yet significant TCRB CDR3 shortening was seen in Type 1 diabetes patients in all four CD4+ subsets.

There are 12 residues in the CDR3. The V and J ends lost 8 bases and 4 bases respectively, with 14 bases between them. Germline loops: CDR1 SQVTM, CDR2 ANQGSEA. This clonotype was obtained from a woman aged 25 to 39 with type 1 diabetes. The sequenced sample was naive CD4+ T cells from blood. The chain is built from TRBV29-1 and TRBJ2-5, with a possible D match to TRBD2 (5 bases). CDR3 residues: CSHGLVRETQYF. The DNA of the CDR3 is TGCAGCCACGGACTCGTCCGAGAGACCCAGTACTTC.